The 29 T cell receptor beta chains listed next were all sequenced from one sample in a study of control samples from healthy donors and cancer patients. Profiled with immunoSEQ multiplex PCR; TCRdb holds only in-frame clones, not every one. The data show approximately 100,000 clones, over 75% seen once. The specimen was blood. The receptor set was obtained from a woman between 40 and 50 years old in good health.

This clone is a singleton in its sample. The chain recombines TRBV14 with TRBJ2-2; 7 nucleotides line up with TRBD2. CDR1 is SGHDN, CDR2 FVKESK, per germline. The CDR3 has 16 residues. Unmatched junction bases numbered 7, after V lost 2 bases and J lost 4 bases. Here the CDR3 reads CASSQFAGRGTGELFF. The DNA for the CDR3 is TGTGCCAGCAGCCAATTTGCAGGGAGGGGCACCGGGGAGCTGTTTTTT.

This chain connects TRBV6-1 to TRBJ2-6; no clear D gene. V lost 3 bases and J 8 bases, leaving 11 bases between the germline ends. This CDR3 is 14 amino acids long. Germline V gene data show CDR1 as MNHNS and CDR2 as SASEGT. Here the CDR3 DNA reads TGTGCCAGCAGTGATTGGAGTCCCCCCAACGTCCTGACTTTC. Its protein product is CASSDWSPPNVLTF.

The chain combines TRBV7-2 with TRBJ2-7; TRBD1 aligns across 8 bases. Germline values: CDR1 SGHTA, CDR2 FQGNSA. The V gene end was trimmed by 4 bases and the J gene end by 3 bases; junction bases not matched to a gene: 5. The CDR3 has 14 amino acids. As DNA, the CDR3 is TGTGCCAGCAGCTCCAGACAGGGGTACTACGAGCAGTACTTC. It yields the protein CASSSRQGYYEQYF.

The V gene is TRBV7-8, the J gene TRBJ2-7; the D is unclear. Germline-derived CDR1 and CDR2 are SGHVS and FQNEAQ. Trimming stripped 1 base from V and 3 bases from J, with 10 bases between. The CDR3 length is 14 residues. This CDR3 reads CASSLVRGSYEQYF. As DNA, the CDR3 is TGTGCCAGCAGCTTAGTAAGAGGAAGCTACGAGCAGTACTTC.

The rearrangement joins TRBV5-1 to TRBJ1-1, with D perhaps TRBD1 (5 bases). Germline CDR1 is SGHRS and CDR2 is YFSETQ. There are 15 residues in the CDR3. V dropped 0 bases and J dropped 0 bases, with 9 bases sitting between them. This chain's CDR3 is CASSLGQTLNTEAFF. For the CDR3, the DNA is TGCGCCAGCAGCTTGGGACAGACACTGAACACTGAAGCTTTCTTT.

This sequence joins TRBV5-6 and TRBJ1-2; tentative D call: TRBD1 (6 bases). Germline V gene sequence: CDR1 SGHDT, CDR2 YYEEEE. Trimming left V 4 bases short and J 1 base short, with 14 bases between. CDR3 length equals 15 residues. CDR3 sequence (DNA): TGTGCCAGCAGCGGACCCAGGGGACATAACTATGGCTACACCTTC. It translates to CASSGPRGHNYGYTF.

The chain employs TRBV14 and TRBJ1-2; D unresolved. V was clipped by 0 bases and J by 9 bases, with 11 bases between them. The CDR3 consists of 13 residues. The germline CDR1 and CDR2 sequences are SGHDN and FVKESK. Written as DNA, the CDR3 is TGTGCCAGCAGCCAAGACAGACGAAACAGCTACACCTTC. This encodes CASSQDRRNSYTF. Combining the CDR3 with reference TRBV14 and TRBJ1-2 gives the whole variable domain EAGVTQFPSHSVIEKGQTVTLRCDPISGHDNLYWYRRVMGKEIKFLLHFVKESKQDESGMPNNRFLAERTGGTYSTLKVQPAELEDSGVYFCASSQDRRNSYTFGSGTRLTVV.

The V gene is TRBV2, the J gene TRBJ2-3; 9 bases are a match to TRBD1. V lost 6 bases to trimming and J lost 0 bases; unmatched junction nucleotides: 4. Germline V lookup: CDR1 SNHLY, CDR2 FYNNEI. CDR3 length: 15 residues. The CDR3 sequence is CASRGTGLSTDTQYF. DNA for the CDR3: TGTGCCAGCAGAGGGACAGGGCTTAGCACAGATACGCAGTATTTT.

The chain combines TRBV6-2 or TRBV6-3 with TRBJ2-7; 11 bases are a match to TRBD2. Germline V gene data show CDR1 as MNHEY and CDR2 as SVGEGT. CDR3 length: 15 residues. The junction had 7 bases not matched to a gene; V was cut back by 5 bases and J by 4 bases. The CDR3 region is CASSPIAGGHYEQYF. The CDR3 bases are TGTGCCAGCAGTCCCATAGCGGGGGGGCATTACGAGCAGTACTTC.

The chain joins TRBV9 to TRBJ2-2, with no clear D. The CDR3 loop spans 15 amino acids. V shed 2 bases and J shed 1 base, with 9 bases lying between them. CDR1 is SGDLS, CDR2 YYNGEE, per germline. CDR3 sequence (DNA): TGTGCCAGCAGCGTGAATGCTGGGAACACCGGGGAGCTGTTTTTT. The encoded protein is CASSVNAGNTGELFF.

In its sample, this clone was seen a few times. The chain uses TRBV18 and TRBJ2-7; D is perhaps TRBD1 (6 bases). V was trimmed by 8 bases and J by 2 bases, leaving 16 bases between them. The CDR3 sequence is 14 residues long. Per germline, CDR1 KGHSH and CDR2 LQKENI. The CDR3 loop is CASTQAQGPYEQYF. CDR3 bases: TGTGCCAGCACACAGGCGCAGGGGCCCTACGAGCAGTACTTC.

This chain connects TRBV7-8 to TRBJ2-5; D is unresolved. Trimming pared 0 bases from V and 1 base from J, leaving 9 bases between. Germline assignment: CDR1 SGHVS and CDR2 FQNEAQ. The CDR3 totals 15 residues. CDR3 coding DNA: TGTGCCAGCAGCTTAGCGCCCCTCCTCCAAGAGACCCAGTACTTC. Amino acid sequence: CASSLAPLLQETQYF.

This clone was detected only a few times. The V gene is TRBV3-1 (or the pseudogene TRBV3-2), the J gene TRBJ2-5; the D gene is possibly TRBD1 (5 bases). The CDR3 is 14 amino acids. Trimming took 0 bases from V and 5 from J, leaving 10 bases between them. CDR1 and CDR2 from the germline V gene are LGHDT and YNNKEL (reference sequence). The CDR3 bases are TGTGCCAGCAGCCAAGACAGGGTCGGGGAGACCCAGTACTTC. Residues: CASSQDRVGETQYF.

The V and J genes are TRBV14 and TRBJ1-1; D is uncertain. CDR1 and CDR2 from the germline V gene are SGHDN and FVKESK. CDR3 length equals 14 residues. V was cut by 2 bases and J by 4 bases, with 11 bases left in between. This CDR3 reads CASSQQYSGTEAFF. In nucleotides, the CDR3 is TGTGCCAGCAGCCAACAATATTCGGGCACTGAAGCTTTCTTT.

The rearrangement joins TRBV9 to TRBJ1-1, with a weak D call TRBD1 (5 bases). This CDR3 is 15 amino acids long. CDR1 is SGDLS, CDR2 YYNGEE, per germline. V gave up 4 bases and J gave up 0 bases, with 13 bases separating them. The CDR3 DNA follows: TGTGCCAGCAGCCTTAGCGGGGGGATGAACACTGAAGCTTTCTTT. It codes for CASSLSGGMNTEAFF.

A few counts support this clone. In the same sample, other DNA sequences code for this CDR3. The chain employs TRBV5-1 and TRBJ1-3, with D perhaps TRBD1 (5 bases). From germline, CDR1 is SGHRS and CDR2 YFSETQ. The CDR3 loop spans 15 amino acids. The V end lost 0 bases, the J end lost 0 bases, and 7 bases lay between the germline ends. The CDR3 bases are TGCGCCAGCAGCTTGGGGGGGAGCTCTGGAAACACCATATATTTT. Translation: CASSLGGSSGNTIYF.

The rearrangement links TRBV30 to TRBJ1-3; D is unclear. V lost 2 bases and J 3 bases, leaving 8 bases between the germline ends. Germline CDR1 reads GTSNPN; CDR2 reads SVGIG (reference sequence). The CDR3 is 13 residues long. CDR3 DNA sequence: TGTGCCTGGAGTATGGCAGTTGGAAACACCATATATTTT. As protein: CAWSMAVGNTIYF.

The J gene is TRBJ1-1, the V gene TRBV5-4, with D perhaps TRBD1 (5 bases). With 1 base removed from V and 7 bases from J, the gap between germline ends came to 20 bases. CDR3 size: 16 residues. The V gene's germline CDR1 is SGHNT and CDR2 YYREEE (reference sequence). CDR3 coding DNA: TGTGCCAGCAGCTTGCGCTCGGGACGGGGGGAATTTGAAGCTTTCTTT. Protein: CASSLRSGRGEFEAFF. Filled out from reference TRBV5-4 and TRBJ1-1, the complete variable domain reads ETGVTQSPTHLIKTRGQQVTLRCSSQSGHNTVSWYQQALGQGPQFIFQYYREEENGRGNFPPRFSGLQFPNYSSELNVNALELDDSALYLCASSLRSGRGEFEAFFGQGTRLTVV.

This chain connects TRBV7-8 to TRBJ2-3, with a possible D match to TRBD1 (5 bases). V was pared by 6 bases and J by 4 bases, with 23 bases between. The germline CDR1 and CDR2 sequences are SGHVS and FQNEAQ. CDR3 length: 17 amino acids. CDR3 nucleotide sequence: TGTGCCAGCAGTATGGTGGTTGGGCAGGGTGGCCCAGATACGCAGTATTTT. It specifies CASSMVVGQGGPDTQYF.

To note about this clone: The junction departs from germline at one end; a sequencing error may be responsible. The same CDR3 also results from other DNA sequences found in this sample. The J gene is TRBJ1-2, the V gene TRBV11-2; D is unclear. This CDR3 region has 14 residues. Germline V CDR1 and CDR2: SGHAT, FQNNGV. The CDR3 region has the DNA TGTGCTAGCAGCCCCGGAGAGAGGGACTATGGCTACACCTTC. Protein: CASSPGERDYGYTF.

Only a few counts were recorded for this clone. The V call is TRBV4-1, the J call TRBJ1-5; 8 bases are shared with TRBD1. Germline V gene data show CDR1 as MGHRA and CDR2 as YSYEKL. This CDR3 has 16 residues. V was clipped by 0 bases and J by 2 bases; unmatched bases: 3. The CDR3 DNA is TGCGCCAGCAGCCAAGATCCGGGACAGGGCAATCAGCCCCAGCATTTT. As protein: CASSQDPGQGNQPQHF.

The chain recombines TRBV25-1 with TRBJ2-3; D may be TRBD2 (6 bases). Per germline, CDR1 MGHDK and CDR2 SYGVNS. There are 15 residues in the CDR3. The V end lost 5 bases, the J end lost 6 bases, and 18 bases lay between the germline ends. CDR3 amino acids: CASSSPDYSADTQYF. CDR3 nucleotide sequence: TGTGCCAGCAGTTCACCGGACTACTCGGCGGATACGCAGTATTTT. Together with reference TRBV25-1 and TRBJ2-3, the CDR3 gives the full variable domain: EADIYQTPRYLVIGTGKKITLECSQTMGHDKMYWYQQDPGMELHLIHYSYGVNSTEKGDLSSESTVSRIRTEHFPLTLESARPSHTSQYLCASSSPDYSADTQYFGPGTRLTVL.

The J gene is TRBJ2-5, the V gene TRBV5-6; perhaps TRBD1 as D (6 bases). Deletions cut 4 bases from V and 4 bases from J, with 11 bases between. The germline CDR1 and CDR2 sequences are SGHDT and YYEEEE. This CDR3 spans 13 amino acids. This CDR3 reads CASSKLGGETQYF. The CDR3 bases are TGTGCCAGCAGCAAACTAGGGGGAGAGACCCAGTACTTC.

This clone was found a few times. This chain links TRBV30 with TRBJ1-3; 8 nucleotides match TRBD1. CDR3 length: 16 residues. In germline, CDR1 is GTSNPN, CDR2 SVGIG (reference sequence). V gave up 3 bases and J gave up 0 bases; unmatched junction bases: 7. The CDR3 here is CAWRSPGGFSGNTIYF. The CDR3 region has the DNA TGTGCCTGGAGATCCCCAGGGGGCTTCTCTGGAAACACCATATATTTT.

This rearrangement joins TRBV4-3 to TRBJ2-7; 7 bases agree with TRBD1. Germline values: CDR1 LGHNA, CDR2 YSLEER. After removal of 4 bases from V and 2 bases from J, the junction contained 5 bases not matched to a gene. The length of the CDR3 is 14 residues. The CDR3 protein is CASSPQTGPYEQYF. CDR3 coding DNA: TGCGCCAGCAGCCCACAGACAGGGCCCTACGAGCAGTACTTC.

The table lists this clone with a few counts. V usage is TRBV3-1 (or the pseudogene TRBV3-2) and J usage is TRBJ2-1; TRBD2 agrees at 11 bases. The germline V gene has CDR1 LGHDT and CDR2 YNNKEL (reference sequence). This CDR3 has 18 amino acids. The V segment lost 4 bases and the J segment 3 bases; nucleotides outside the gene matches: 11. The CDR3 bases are TGTGCCAGCAGCCGCCTAGCGGGGGGACCAATGGTCTACAATGAGCAGTTCTTC. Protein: CASSRLAGGPMVYNEQFF.

CDR3 loop: CATSRDMGTGELFF. CDR3 in DNA: TGTGCCACCAGCAGAGATATGGGGACCGGGGAGCTGTTTTTT. The chain employs TRBV15 and TRBJ2-2; D gene uncertain. In germline, CDR1 is LNHNV, CDR2 YYDKDF (reference sequence). The CDR3 is 14 amino acids. V was cut by 0 bases and J by 5 bases, with 7 bases left in between.

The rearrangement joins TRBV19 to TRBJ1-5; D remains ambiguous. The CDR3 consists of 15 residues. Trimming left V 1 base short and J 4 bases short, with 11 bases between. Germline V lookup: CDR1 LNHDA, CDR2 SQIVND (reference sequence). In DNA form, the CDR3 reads TGTGCCAGTAGTATAGGGGGTGGTCAGAATCAGCCCCAGCATTTT. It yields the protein CASSIGGGQNQPQHF.

The DNA for the CDR3 is TGTGCCAGCAACTCAGGGGCGACGAACACTGAAGCTTTCTTT. Translating gives CASNSGATNTEAFF. The gene calls are TRBV5-4 and TRBJ1-1, with D perhaps TRBD1 (6 bases). The CDR3 loop spans 14 amino acids. The V and J ends lost 6 bases and 1 base respectively, with 13 bases between them. The V gene's germline CDR1 is SGHNT and CDR2 YYREEE (reference sequence).